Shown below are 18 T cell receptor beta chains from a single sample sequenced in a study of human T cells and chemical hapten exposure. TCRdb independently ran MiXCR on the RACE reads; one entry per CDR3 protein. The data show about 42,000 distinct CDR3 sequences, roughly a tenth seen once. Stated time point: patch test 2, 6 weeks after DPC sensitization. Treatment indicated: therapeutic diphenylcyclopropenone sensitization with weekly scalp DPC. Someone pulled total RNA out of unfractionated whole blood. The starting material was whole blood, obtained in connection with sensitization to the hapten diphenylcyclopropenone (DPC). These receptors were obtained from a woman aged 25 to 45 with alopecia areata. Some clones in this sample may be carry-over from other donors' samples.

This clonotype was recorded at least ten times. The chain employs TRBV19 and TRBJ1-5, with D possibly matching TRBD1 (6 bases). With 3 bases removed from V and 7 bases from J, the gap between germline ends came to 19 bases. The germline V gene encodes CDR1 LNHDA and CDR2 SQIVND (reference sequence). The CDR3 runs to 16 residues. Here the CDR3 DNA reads TGTGCCAGTAGTATCTTGGCCAATCCAGGGGCGCAGCCCCAGCATTTT. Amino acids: CASSILANPGAQPQHF.

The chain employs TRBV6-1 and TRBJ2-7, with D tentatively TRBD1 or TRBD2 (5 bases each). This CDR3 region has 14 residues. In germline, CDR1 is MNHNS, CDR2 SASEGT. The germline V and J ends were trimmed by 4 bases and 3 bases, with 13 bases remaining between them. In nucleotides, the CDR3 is TGTGCCAGCAGTGTTGGGACCTTGGACTACGAGCAGTACTTC. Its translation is CASSVGTLDYEQYF.

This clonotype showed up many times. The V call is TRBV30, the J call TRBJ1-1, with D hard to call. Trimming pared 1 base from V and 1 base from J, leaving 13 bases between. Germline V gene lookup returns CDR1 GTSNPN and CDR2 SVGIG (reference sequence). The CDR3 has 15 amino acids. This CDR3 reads CAWSGSLMANTEAFF. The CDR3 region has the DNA TGTGCCTGGAGTGGCAGCCTGATGGCGAACACTGAAGCTTTCTTT.

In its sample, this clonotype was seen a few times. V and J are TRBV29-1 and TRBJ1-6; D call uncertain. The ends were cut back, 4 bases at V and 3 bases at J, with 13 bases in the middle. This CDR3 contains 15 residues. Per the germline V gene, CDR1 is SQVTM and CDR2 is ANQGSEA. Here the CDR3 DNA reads TGCAGCGTTGCGAACGGGTCCATCTATAATTCACCCCTCCACTTT. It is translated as CSVANGSIYNSPLHF.

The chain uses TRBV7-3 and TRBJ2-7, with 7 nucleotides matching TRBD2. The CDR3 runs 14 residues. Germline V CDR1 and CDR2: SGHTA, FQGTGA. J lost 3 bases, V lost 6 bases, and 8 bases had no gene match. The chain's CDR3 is CASSPRGGSYEQYF. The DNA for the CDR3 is TGTGCCAGCAGTCCCCGGGGAGGGAGCTACGAGCAGTACTTC.

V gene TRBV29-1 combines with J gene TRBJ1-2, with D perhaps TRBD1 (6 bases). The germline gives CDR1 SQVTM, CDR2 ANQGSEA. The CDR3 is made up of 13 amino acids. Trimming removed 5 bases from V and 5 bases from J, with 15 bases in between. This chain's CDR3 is CSVLTGYEYGYTF. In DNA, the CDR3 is TGCAGCGTTCTCACAGGGTATGAGTATGGCTACACCTTC. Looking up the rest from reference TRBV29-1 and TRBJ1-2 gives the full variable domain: SAVISQKPSRDICQRGTSLTIQCQVDSQVTMMFWYRQQPGQSLTLIATANQGSEATYESGFVIDKFPISRPNLTFSTLTVSNMSPEDSSIYLCSVLTGYEYGYTFGSGTRLTVV.

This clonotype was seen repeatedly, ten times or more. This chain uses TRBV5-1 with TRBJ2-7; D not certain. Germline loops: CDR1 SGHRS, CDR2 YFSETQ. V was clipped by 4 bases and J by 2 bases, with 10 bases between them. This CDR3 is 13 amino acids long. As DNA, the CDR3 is TGCGCCAGCAGCCCCGACGGGCCCTACGAGCAGTACTTC. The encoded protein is CASSPDGPYEQYF.

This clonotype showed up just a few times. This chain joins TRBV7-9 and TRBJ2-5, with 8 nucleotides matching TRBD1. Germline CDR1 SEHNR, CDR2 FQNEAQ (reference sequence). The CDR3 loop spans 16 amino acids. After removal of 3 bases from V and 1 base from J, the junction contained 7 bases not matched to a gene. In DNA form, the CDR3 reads TGTGCCAGCAGCTTGGTGGGACAGGCGATCCAAGAGACCCAGTACTTC. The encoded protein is CASSLVGQAIQETQYF.

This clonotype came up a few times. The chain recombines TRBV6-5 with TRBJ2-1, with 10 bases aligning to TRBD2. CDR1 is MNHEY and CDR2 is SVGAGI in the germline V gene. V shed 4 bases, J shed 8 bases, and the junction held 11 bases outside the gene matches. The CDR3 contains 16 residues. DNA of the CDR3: TGTGCCAGCAGTTCCCGTGCCCCTAGCGGGGGCCATGAGCAGTTCTTC. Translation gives CASSSRAPSGGHEQFF.

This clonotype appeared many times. The CDR3 nucleotides read TGTGCCAGCAGCCAAGACGTGGCTCAGCCCCAGCATTTT. It translates to CASSQDVAQPQHF. The V call is TRBV3-1, the J call TRBJ1-5; D is undetermined. The CDR3 length is 13 residues. Trimming took off 0 bases at V and 6 bases at J, with 6 bases between the two ends. Germline V CDR1 and CDR2: LGHDT, YNNKEL (reference sequence).

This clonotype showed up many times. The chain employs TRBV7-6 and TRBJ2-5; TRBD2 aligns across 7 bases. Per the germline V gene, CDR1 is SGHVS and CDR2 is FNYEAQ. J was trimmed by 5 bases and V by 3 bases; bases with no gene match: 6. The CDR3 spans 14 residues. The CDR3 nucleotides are TGTGCCAGCAGCTTCACGGGGGGTGCGGAGACCCAGTACTTC. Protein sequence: CASSFTGGAETQYF.

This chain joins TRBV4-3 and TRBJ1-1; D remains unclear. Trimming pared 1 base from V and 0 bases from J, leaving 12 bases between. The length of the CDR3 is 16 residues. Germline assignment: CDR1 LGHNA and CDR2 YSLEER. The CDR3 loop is CASSQAFQFMNTEAFF. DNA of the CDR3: TGCGCCAGCAGCCAAGCCTTCCAGTTCATGAACACTGAAGCTTTCTTT.

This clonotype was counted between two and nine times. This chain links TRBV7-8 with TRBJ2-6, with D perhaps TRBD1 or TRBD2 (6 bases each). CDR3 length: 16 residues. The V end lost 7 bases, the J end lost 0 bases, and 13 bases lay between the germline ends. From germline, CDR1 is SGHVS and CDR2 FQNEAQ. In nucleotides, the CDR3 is TGTGCCAGCAAGGAGGGGGGAATCTCTGGGGCCAACGTCCTGACTTTC. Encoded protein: CASKEGGISGANVLTF. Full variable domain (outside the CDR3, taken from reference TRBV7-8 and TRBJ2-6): GAGVSQSPRYKVAKRGQDVALRCDPISGHVSLFWYQQALGQGPEFLTYFQNEAQLDKSGLPSDRFFAERPEGSVSTLKIQRTQQEDSAVYLCASKEGGISGANVLTFGAGSRLTVL.

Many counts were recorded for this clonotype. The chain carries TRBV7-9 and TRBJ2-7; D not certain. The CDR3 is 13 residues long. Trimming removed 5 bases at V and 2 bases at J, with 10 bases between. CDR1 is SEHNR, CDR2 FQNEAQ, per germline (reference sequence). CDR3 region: CASSARWPYEQYF. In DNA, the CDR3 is TGTGCCAGCAGCGCCCGGTGGCCCTACGAGCAGTACTTC.

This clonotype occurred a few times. CDR3 region: CASSPDPGTTNEKLFF. The CDR3 nucleotides read TGTGCCAGCAGTCCCGACCCCGGGACAACTAATGAAAAACTGTTTTTT. The chain combines TRBV27 with TRBJ1-4; D unclear. Trimming shortened V by 5 bases and J by 0 bases, and 13 bases separated the two germline ends. This CDR3 contains 16 residues. Looked up from germline, CDR1 is MNHEY and CDR2 is SMNVEV (reference sequence).

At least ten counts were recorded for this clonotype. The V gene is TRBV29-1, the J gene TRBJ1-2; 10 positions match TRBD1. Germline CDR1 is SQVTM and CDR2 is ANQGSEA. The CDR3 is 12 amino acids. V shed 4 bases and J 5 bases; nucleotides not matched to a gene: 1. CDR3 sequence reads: CSVVDRGYGYTF. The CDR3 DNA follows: TGCAGCGTTGTGGACAGGGGGTATGGCTACACCTTC.

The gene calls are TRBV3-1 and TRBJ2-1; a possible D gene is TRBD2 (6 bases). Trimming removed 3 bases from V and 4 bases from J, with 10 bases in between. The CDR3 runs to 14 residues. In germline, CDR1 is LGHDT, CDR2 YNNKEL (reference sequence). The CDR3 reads CASSQRDPYNEQFF. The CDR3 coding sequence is TGTGCCAGCAGCCAGCGGGACCCTTACAATGAGCAGTTCTTC.

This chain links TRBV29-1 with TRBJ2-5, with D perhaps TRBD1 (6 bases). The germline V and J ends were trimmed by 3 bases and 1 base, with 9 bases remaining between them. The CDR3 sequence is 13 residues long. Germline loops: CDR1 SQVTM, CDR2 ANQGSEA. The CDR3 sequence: CSVELGAQETQYF. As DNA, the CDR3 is TGCAGCGTTGAGTTGGGGGCCCAAGAGACCCAGTACTTC.